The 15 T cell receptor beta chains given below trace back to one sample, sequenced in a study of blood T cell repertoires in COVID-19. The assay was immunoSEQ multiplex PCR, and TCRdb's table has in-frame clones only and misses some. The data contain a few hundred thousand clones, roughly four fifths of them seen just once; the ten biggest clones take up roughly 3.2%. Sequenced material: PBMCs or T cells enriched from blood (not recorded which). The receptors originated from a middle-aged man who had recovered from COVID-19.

The CDR3 protein is CASTESGGFTEAFF. As DNA, the CDR3 is TGTGCCAGCACAGAATCGGGAGGGTTCACTGAAGCTTTCTTT. The V call is TRBV2, the J call TRBJ1-1; no definite D call. V lost 7 bases and J 4 bases, leaving 16 bases between the germline ends. Per the germline V gene, CDR1 is SNHLY and CDR2 is FYNNEI. The CDR3 sequence is 14 residues long.

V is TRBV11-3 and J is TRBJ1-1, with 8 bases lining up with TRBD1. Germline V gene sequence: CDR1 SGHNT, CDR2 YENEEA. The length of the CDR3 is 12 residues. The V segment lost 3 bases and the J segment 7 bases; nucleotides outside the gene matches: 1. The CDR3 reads CASSFDRGEAFF. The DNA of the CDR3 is TGTGCCAGCAGCTTCGACAGGGGTGAAGCTTTCTTT.

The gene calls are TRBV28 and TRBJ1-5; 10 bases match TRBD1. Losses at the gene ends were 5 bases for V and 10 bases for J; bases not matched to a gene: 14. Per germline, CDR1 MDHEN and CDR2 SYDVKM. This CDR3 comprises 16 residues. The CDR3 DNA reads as TGTGCCAGCAGTCCAAACTCCGGGACAGGGGTTCCCCCCCAGCATTTT. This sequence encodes CASSPNSGTGVPPQHF.

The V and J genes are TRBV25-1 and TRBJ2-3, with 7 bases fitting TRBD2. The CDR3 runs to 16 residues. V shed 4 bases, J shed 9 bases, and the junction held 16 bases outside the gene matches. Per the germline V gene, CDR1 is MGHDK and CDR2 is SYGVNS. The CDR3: CASSGPVRGWGGTQYF. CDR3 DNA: TGTGCCAGCAGTGGCCCGGTAAGGGGTTGGGGGGGGACGCAGTATTTT.

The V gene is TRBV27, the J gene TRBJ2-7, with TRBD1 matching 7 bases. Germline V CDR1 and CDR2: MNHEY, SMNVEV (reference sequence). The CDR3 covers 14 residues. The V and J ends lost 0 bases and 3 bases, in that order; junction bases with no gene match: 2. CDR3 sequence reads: CASSLSGQFYEQYF. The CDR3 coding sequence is TGTGCCAGCAGTTTATCGGGACAGTTCTACGAGCAGTACTTC.

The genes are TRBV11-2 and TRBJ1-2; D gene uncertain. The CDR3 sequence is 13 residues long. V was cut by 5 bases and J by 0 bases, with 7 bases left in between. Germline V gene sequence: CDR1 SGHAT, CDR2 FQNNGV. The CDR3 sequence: CASSVTANYGYTF. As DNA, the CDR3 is TGTGCCAGCAGCGTAACAGCTAACTATGGCTACACCTTC. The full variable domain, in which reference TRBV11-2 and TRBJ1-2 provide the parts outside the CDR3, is EAGVAQSPRYKIIEKRQSVAFWCNPISGHATLYWYQQILGQGPKLLIQFQNNGVVDDSQLPKDRFSAERLKGVDSTLKIQPAKLEDSAVYLCASSVTANYGYTFGSGTRLTVV.

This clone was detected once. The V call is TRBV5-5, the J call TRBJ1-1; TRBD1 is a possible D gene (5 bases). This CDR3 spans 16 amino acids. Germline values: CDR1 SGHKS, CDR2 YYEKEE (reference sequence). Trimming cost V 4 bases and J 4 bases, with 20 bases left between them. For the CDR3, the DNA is TGTGCCAGCAGCCGGACAAAGGCCGGTTCGAGCACTGAAGCTTTCTTT. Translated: CASSRTKAGSSTEAFF. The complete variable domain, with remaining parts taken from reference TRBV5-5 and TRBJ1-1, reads DAGVTQSPTHLIKTRGQQVTLRCSPISGHKSVSWYQQVLGQGPQFIFQYYEKEERGRGNFPDRFSARQFPNYSSELNVNALLLGDSALYLCASSRTKAGSSTEAFFGQGTRLTVV.

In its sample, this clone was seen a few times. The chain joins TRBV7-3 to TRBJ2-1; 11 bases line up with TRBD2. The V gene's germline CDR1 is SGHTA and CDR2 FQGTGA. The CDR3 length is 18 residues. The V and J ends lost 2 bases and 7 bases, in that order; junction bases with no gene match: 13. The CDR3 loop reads CASSLFPRASGGWNEQFF. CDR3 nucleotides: TGTGCCAGCAGCTTATTCCCTCGGGCTAGCGGGGGGTGGAATGAGCAGTTCTTC.

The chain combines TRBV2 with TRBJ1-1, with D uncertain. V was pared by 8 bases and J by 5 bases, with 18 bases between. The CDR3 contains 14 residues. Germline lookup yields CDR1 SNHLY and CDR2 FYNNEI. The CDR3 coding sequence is TGTGCCAGCTTATCCGACTTCCGTCGGACTGAAGCTTTCTTT. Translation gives CASLSDFRRTEAFF.

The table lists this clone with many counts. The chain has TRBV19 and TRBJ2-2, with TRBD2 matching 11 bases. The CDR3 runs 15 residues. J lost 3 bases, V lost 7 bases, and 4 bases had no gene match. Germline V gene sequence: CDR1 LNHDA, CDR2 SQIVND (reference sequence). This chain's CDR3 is CASTPGLADTGELFF. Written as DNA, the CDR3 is TGTGCCAGTACACCGGGACTAGCGGACACCGGGGAGCTGTTTTTT.

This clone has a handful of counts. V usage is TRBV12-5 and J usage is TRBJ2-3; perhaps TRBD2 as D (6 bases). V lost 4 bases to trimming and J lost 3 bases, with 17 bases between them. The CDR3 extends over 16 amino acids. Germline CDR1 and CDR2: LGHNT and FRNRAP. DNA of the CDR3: TGTGCTAGTGGTTCGGGGGAGCTAGCGAGTACAGATACGCAGTATTTT. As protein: CASGSGELASTDTQYF.

This chain's CDR3 is CASSDGTGDEQYF. The CDR3 bases are TGCGCCAGCAGTGACGGGACAGGGGACGAGCAGTACTTC. The rearrangement joins TRBV10-1 to TRBJ2-7; TRBD1 aligns across 10 bases. This CDR3 comprises 13 residues. Germline V lookup: CDR1 WNHNN, CDR2 SYGVQD (reference sequence). The trim removed 3 bases at V and 5 bases at J, leaving 1 base unmatched.

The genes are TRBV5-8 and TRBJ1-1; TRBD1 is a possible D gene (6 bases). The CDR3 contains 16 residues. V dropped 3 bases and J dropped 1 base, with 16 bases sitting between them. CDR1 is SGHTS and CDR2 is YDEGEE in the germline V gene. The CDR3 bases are TGTGCCAGCAGCTCTAGGTGGGGGCCGAGGAACACTGAAGCTTTCTTT. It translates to CASSSRWGPRNTEAFF.

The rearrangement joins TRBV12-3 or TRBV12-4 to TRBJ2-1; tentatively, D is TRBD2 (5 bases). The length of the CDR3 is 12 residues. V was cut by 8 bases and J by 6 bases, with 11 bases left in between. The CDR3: CASLANPNEQFF. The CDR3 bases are TGTGCCAGCCTAGCTAATCCCAATGAGCAGTTCTTC.

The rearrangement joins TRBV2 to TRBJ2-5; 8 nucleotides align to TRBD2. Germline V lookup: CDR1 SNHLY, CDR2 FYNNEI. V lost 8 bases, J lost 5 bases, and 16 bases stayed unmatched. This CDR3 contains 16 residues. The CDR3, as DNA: TGTGCCAGCGCGCCCGAAAGGGGACTAGTCTTCGAGACCCAGTACTTC. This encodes CASAPERGLVFETQYF.